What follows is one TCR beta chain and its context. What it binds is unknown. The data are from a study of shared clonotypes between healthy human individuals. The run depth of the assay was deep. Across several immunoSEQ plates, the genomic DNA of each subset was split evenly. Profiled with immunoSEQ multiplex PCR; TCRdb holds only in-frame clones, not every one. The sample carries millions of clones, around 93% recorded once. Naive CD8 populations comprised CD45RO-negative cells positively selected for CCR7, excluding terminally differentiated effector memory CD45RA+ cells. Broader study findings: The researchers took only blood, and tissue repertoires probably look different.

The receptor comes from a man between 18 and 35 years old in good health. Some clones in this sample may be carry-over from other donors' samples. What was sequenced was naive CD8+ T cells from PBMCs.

The CDR3 is CASNGGGWREGSYEQYF. CDR3 nucleotide sequence: TGTGCCAGCAACGGAGGGGGTTGGCGGGAGGGCTCCTACGAGCAGTACTTC. The chain recombines TRBV5-8 with TRBJ2-7, with 9 bases identical to TRBD2. The CDR3 contains 17 residues. Per germline, CDR1 SGHTS and CDR2 YDEGEE. Trimming at V came to 6 bases and at J to 0 bases, leaving 13 bases not matched to a gene.